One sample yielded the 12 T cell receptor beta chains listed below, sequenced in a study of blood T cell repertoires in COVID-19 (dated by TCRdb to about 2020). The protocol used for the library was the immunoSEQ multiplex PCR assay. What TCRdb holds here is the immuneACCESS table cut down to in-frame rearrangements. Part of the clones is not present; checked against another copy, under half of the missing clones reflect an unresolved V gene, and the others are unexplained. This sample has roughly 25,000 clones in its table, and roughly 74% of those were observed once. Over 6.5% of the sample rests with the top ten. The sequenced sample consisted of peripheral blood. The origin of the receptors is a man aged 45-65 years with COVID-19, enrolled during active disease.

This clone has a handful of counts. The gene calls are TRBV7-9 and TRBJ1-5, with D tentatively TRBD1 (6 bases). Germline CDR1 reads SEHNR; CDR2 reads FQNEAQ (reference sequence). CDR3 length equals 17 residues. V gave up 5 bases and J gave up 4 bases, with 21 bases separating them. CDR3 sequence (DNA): TGTGCCAGCAGCCTAGGGGGTCGTGGACAAGGGAATCAGCCCCAGCATTTT. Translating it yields CASSLGGRGQGNQPQHF.

CDR3 bases: TGTGCCAGCTCACCACAGGGGGCGCGTGGCTACACCTTC. It specifies CASSPQGARGYTF. The V and J genes are TRBV18 and TRBJ1-2, with 7 positions matching TRBD1. Germline-derived CDR1 and CDR2 are KGHSH and LQKENI. The V gene end was trimmed by 1 base and the J gene end by 7 bases; junction bases not matched to a gene: 3. This CDR3 comprises 13 residues. Full variable domain (remainder filled in from reference TRBV18 and TRBJ1-2): NAGVMQNPRHLVRRRGQEARLRCSPMKGHSHVYWYRQLPEEGLKFMVYLQKENIIDESGMPKERFSAEFPKEGPSILRIQQVVRGDSAAYFCASSPQGARGYTFGSGTRLTVV.

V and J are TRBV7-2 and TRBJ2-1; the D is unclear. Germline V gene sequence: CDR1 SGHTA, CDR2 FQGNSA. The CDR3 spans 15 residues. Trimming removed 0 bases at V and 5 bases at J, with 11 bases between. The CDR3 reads CASSLAYQVNNEQFF. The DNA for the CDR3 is TGTGCCAGCAGCTTAGCTTATCAGGTGAACAATGAGCAGTTCTTC. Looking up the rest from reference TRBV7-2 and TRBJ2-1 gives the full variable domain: GAGVSQSPSNKVTEKGKDVELRCDPISGHTALYWYRQSLGQGLEFLIYFQGNSAPDKSGLPSDRFSAERTGGSVSTLTIQRTQQEDSAVYLCASSLAYQVNNEQFFGPGTRLTVL.

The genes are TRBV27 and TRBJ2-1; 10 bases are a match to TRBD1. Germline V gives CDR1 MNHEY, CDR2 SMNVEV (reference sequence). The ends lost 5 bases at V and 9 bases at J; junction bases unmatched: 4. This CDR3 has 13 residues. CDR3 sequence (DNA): TGTGCCAGCAGTGGGACAGGGGTGACTGAGCAGTTCTTC. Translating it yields CASSGTGVTEQFF.

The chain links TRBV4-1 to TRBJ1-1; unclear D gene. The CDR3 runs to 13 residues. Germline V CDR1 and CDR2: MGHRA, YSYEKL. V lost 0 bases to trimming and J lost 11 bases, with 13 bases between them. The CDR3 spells CASSQDLRPGAFF. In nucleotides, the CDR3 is TGCGCCAGCAGCCAAGATTTGAGACCCGGGGCTTTCTTT.

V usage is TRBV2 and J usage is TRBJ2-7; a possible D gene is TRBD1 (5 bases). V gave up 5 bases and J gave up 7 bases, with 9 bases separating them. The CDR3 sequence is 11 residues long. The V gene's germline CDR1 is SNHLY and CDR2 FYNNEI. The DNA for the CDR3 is TGTGCCAGCAGTTACCGACAGGAGCAGTACTTC. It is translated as CASSYRQEQYF.

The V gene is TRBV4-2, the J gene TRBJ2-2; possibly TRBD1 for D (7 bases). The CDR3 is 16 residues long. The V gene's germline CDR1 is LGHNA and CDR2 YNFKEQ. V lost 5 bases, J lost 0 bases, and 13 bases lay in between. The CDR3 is CASSSGRGANTGELFF. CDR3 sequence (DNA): TGTGCCAGCAGCTCAGGCAGGGGGGCGAACACCGGGGAGCTGTTTTTT.

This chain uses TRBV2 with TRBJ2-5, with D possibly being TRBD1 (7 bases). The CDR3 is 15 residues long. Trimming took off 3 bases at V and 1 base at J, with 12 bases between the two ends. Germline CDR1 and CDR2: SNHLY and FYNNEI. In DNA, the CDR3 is TGTGCCAGCAGTGATGGCAGGGGGGTCCAAGAGACCCAGTACTTC. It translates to CASSDGRGVQETQYF.

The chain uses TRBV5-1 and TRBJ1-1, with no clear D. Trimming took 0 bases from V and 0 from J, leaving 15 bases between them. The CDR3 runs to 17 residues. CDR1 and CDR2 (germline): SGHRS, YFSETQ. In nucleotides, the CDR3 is TGCGCCAGCAGCTTGGGGTCCGCGGCTCGGTTGAACACTGAAGCTTTCTTT. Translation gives CASSLGSAARLNTEAFF.

The CDR3 DNA follows: TGCGCCAGCAGTGGGACCCTAGAGGGCGGGGAGCTGTTTTTT. Translated, it gives CASSGTLEGGELFF. The chain recombines TRBV10-2 with TRBJ2-2; D perhaps matches TRBD2 (5 bases). Trimming took 4 bases from V and 7 from J, leaving 13 bases between them. Germline V CDR1 and CDR2: WSHSY, SAAADI. The CDR3 loop spans 14 amino acids.

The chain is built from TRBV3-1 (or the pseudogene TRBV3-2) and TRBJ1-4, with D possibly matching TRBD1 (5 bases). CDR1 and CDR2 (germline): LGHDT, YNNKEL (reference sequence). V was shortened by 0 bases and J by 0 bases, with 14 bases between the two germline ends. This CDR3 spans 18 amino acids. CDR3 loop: CASSQDRWGPATNEKLFF. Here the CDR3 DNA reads TGTGCCAGCAGCCAAGATCGTTGGGGCCCTGCAACTAATGAAAAACTGTTTTTT.

The chain's CDR3 is CASTRTGHTEAFF. CDR3 nucleotides: TGTGCCAGCACTAGGACAGGGCACACTGAAGCTTTCTTT. The V and J genes are TRBV12-3 or TRBV12-4 and TRBJ1-1; 8 bases map to TRBD1. Losses at the gene ends were 7 bases for V and 3 bases for J; bases not matched to a gene: 4. The length of the CDR3 is 13 residues.